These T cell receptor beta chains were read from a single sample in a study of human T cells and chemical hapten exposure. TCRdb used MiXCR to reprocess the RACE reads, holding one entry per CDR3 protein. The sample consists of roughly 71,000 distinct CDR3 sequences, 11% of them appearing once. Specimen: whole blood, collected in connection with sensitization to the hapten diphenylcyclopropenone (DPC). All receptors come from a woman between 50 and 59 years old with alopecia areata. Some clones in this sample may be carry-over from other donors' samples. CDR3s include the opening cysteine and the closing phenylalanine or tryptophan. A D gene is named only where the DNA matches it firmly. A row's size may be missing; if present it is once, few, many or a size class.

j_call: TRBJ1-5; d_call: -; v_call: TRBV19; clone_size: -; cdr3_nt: TGTGCCAGTAGTAAGCAGGGGTCCGGCAATCAGCCCCAGCATTTT; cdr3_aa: CASSKQGSGNQPQHF
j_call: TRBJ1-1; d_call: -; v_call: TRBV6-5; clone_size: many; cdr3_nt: TGTGCCAGCAGTTACGGGGACACTGAAGCTTTCTTT; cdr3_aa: CASSYGDTEAFF
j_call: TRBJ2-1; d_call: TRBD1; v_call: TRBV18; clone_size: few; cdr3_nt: TGTGCCAGCTCACCACCAAGTCGGACAGGGGGATATGAGCAGTTCTTC; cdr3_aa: CASSPPSRTGGYEQFF
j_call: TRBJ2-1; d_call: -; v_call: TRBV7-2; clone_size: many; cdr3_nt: TGTGCCAGCAGCAGGGACACCGCTTACAATGAGCAGTTCTTC; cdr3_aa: CASSRDTAYNEQFF
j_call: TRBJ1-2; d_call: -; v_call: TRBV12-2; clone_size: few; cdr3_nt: TGTGCAAGTCGCTTAGCGGCAGCCTACTATGGCTACACCTTC; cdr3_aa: CASRLAAAYYGYTF
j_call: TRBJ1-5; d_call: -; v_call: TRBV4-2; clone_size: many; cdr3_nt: TGTGCCAGCAGCCAAGCCGTGGAGGGGAATGGGCCCCAGCATTTT; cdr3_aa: CASSQAVEGNGPQHF
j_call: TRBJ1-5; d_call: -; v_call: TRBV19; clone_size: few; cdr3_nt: TGTGCCAGTAGTATTGCGAGTACAGCCAAGGGGGTGCCCCAGCATTTT; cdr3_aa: CASSIASTAKGVPQHF
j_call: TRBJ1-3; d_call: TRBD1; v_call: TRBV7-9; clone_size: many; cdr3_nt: TGTGCCAGCAGCCCAGGGACAGCCTACGGACACACCATATATTTT; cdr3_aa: CASSPGTAYGHTIYF
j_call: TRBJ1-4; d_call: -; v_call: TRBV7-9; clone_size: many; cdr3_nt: TGTGCCAGCAGTCCGACTACAGGGAGGACTAATGAAAAACTGTTTTTT; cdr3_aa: CASSPTTGRTNEKLFF
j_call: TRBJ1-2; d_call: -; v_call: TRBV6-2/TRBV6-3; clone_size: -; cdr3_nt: TGTGCCAGCAGTTACTCGAAGATTCATGGCTACACCTTC; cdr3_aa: CASSYSKIHGYTF
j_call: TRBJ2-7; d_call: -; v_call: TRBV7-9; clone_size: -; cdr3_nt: TGTGCCAACAGCTACGGTGACGAGCAGTACTTC; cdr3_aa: CANSYGDEQYF
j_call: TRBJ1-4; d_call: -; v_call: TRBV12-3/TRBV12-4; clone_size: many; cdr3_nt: TGTGCCAGCACTCCGAGGGGTGGGAATGAAAAACTGTTTTTT; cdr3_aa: CASTPRGGNEKLFF
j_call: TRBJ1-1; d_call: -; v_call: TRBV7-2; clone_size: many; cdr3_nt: TGTGCCAGCAGTAGACAGTCGAACACTGAAGCTTTCTTT; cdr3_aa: CASSRQSNTEAFF